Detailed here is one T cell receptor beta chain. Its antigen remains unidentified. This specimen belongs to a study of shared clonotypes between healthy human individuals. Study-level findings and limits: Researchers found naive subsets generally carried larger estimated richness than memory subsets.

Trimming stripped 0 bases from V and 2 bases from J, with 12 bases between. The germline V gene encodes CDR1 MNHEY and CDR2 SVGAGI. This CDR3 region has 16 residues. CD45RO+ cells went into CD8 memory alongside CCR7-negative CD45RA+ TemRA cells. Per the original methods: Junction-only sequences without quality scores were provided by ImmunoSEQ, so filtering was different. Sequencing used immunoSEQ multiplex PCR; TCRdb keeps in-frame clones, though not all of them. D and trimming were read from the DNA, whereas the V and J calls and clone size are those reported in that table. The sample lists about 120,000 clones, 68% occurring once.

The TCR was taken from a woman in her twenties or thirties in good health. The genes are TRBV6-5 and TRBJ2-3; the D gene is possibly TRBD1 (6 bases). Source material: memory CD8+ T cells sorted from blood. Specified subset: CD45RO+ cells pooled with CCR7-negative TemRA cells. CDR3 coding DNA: TGTGCCAGCAGTTACTCGCCAGGGGCGTACACAGATACGCAGTATTTT. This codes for CASSYSPGAYTDTQYF.